The 3 T cell receptor beta chains below come from one sample, sequenced in a study of T-cell reconstitution after alpha-beta-depleted transplantation in children. Preparation of the TCRbeta library was carried out with unique molecular identifiers. TCRdb reprocessed the PCR reads via MiXCR and lists one record per CDR3 protein. In the table there are roughly 90,000 distinct CDR3 sequences, 9% to 15% of which are singletons. This material consisted of PBMCs from the stem cell graft donor, taken from the stem cell graft. The origin of the receptors is a human donor who donated a stem cell graft to a child with inherited bone marrow failure.

This clonotype has ten or more counts. The junction departs from the called germline gene at one end, perhaps through a read error. The chain uses TRBV7-7 and TRBJ2-2; maybe TRBD1 (5 bases). The CDR3 is 15 residues long. Germline-derived CDR1 and CDR2 are SSHAT and FNYEAQ (reference sequence). The CDR3 DNA is TGTGCTAGCAGCTTAGTAGGGGCGAACACCGGGGAGCTGTTTTTT. Its protein is CASSLVGANTGELFF.

As for this clonotype: This may arise from a read error, as a much more abundant clone is one base away. The CDR3 region has the DNA TGTGCCCGCAGCTTAACACCCAGGGGAACCGGGGAGCTGTTTTTT. Amino acids: CARSLTPRGTGELFF. J is TRBJ2-2 and V is TRBV7-2, with D possibly matching TRBD1 (6 bases). CDR3 length: 15 amino acids. CDR1 and CDR2 from the germline V gene are SGHTA and FQGNSA.

This clonotype came up many times. The chain combines TRBV27 with TRBJ1-6, with D possibly being TRBD1 (5 bases). The V and J ends lost 8 bases and 8 bases respectively, with 19 bases between them. CDR3 length: 15 residues. Per the germline V gene, CDR1 is MNHEY and CDR2 is SMNVEV (reference sequence). The CDR3 is CASGDPGRRDSPLHF. Written as DNA, the CDR3 is TGTGCCAGCGGAGATCCGGGACGGCGAGATTCACCCCTCCACTTT.